This T cell receptor (beta chain) originates from a study of Tregs in tolerant kidney transplant recipients. Mixed chimerism was transient after nonmyeloablative marrow transplants from related graft donors. Libraries were prepared by immunoSEQ multiplex PCR; TCRdb keeps only in-frame clonotypes and omits some of them. The repertoire holds 90,000 or so clones, with 93% as singletons. The germline V gene has CDR1 SGHRS and CDR2 YFSETQ. The CDR3 runs to 16 residues. V gave up 0 bases and J gave up 2 bases, with 14 bases separating them. V and J are TRBV5-1 and TRBJ2-5, with D perhaps TRBD2 (6 bases). Sequencing was performed on CD4+ T cells from blood (PBMCs), taken 12 months after the transplant. The TCR originated in a human patient who received a combined kidney and bone marrow transplant. Some T cells may originate from the graft donor. CDR3 sequence reads: CASSLGLAEGQETQYF. In nucleotides, the CDR3 is TGCGCCAGCAGCTTGGGGTTAGCGGAGGGACAAGAGACCCAGTACTTC.